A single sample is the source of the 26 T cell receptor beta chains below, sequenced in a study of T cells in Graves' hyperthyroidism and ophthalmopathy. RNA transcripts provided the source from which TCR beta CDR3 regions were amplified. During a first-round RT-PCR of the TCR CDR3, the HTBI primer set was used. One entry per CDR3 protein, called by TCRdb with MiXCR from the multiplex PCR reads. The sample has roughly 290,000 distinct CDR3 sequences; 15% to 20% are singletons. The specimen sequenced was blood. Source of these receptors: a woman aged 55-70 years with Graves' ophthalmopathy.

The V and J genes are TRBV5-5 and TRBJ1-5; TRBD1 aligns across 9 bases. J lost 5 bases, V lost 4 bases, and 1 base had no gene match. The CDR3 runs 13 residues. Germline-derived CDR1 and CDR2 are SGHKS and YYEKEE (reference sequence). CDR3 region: CASSGDRDQPQHF. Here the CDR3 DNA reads TGTGCCAGCAGCGGGGACAGGGATCAGCCCCAGCATTTT.

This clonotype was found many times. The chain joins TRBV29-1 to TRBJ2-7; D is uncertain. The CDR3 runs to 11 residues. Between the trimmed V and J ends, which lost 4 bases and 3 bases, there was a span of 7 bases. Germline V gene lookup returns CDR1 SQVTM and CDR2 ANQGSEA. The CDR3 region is CSVVHYYEQYF. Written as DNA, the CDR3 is TGCAGCGTTGTACATTACTACGAGCAGTACTTC.

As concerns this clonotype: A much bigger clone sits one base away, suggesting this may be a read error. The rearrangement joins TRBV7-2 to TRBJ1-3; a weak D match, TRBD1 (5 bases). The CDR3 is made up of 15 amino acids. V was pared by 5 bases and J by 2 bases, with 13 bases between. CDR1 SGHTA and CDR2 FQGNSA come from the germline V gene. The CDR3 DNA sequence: TGTGCCAGCAGCCTCATAGGGGCCACTGGAAACACCATATATTTT. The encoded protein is CASSLIGATGNTIYF. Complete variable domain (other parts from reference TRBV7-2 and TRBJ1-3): GAGVSQSPSNKVTEKGKDVELRCDPISGHTALYWYRQSLGQGLEFLIYFQGNSAPDKSGLPSDRFSAERTGGSVSTLTIQRTQQEDSAVYLCASSLIGATGNTIYFGEGSWLTVV.

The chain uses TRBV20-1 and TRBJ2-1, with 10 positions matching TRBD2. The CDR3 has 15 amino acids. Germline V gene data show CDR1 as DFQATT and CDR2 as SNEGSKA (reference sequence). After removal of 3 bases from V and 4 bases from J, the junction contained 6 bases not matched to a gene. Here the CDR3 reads CSARMGLAHYNEQFF. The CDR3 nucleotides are TGCAGTGCTAGGATGGGACTAGCGCATTACAATGAGCAGTTCTTC.

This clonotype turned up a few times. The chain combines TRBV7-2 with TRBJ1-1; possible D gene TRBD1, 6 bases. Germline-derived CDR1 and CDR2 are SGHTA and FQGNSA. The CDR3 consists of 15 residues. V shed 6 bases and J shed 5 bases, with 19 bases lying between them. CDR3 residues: CASSYERGKWTEAFF. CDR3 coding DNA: TGTGCCAGCAGTTACGAAAGGGGGAAATGGACTGAAGCTTTCTTT. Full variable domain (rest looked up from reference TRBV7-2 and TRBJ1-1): GAGVSQSPSNKVTEKGKDVELRCDPISGHTALYWYRQSLGQGLEFLIYFQGNSAPDKSGLPSDRFSAERTGGSVSTLTIQRTQQEDSAVYLCASSYERGKWTEAFFGQGTRLTVV.

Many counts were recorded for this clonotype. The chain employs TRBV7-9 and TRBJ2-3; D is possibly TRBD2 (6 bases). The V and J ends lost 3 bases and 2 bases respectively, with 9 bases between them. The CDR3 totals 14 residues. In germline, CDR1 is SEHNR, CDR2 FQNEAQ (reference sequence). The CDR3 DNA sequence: TGTGCCAGCAGCTTCACTAGCTCCACAGATACGCAGTATTTT. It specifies CASSFTSSTDTQYF. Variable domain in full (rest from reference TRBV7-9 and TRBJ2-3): DTGVSQNPRHKITKRGQNVTFRCDPISEHNRLYWYRQTLGQGPEFLTYFQNEAQLEKSRLLSDRFSAERPKGSFSTLEIQRTEQGDSAMYLCASSFTSSTDTQYFGPGTRLTVL.

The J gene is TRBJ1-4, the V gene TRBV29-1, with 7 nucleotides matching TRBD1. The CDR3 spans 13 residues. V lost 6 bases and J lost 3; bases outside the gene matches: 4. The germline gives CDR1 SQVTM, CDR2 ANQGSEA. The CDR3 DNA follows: TGCAGCGTCAACAGGGGTGCTAATGAAAAACTGTTTTTT. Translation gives CSVNRGANEKLFF.

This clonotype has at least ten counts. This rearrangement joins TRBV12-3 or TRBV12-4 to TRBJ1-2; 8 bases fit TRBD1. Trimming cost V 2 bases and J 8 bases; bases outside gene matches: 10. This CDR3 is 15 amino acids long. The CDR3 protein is CASSLLGTGLRGYTF. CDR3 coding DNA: TGTGCCAGCAGTTTACTCGGGACAGGCCTTAGGGGCTACACCTTC.

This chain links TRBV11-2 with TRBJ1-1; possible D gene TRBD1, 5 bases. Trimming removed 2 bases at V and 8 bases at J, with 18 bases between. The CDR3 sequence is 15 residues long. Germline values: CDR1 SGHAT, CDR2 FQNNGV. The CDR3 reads CASSLLRTSPMEAFF. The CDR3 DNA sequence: TGTGCCAGCAGCTTACTTCGGACATCCCCAATGGAAGCTTTCTTT.

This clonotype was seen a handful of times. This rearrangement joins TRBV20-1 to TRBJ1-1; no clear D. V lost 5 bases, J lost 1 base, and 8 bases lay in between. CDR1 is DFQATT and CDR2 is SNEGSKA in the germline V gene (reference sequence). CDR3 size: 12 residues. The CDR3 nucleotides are TGCAGTGCTCCCGACGGGAACACTGAAGCTTTCTTT. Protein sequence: CSAPDGNTEAFF.

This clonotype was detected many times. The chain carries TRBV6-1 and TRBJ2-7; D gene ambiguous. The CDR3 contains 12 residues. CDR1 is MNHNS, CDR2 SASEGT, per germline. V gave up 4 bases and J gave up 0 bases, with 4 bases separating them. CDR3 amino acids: CASSAYSYEQYF. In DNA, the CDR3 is TGTGCCAGCAGTGCCTACTCCTACGAGCAGTACTTC.

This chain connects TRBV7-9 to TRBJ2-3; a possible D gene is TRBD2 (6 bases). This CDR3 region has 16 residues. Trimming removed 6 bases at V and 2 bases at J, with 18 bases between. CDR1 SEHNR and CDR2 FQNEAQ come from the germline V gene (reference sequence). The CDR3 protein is CASSRSGGNITDTQYF. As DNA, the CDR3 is TGTGCCAGCAGTCGTAGCGGTGGTAATATCACAGATACGCAGTATTTT.

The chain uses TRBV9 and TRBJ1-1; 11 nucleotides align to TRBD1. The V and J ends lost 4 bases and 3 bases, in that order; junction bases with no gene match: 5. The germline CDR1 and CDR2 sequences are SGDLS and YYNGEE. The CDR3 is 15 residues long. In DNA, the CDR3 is TGTGCCAGCAGCCCGCCGGGACAGGGGGACACTGAAGCTTTCTTT. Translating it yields CASSPPGQGDTEAFF.

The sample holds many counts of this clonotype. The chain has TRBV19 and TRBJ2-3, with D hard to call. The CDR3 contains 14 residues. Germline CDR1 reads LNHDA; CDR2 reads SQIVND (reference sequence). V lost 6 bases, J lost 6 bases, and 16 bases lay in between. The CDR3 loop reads CASSSGRLVDTQYF. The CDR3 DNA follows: TGTGCCAGTAGCTCTGGACGGCTTGTTGATACGCAGTATTTT. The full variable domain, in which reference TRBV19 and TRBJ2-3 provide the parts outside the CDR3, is DGGITQSPKYLFRKEGQNVTLSCEQNLNHDAMYWYRQDPGQGLRLIYYSQIVNDFQKGDIAEGYSVSREKKESFPLTVTSAQKNPTAFYLCASSSGRLVDTQYFGPGTRLTVL.

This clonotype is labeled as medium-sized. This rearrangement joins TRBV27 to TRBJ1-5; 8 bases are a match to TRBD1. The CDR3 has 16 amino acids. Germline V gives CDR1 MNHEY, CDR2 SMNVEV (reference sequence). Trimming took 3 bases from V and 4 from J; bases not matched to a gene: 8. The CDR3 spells CASSLEYGQGNQPQHF. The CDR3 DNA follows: TGTGCCAGCAGTTTGGAGTATGGACAGGGAAATCAGCCCCAGCATTTT.

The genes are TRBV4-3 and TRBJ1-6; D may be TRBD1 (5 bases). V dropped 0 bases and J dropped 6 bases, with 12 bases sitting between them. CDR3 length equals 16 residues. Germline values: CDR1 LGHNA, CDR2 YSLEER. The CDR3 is CASSQEVAGSNSPLHF. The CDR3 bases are TGCGCCAGCAGCCAAGAAGTGGCAGGGTCTAATTCACCCCTCCACTTT.

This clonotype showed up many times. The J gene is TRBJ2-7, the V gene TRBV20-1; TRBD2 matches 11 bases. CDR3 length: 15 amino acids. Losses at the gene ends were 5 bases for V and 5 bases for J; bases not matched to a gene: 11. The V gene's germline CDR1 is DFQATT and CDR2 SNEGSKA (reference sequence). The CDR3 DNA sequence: TGCAGTGCTCCCCGAGGGGCTAGCGGGAGGAACGAGCAGTACTTC. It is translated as CSAPRGASGRNEQYF.

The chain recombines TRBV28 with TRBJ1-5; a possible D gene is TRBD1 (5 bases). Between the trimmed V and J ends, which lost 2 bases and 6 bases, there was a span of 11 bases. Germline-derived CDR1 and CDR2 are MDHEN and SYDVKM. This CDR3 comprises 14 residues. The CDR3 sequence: CASSLGSGIQPQHF. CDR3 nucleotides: TGTGCCAGCAGTTTAGGTTCAGGGATTCAGCCCCAGCATTTT.

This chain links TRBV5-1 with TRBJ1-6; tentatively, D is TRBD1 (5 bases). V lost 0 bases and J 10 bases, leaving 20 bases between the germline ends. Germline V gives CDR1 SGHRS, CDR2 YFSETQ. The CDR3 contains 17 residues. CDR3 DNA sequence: TGCGCCAGCAGCTTGGGGCCTGAGGGAGGGGAGATGTCACCCCTCCACTTT. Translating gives CASSLGPEGGEMSPLHF. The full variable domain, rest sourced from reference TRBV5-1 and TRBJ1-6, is KAGVTQTPRYLIKTRGQQVTLSCSPISGHRSVSWYQQTPGQGLQFLFEYFSETQRNKGNFPGRFSGRQFSNSRSEMNVSTLELGDSALYLCASSLGPEGGEMSPLHFGNGTRLTVT.

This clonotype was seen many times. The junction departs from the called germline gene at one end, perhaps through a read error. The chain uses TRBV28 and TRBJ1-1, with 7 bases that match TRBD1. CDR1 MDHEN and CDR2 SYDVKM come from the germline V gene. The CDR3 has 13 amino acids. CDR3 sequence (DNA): TGTGCCACCAGTGGCATAGGGACAGTTGAAGCTTTCTTT. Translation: CATSGIGTVEAFF. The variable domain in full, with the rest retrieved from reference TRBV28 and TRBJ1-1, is DVKVTQSSRYLVKRTGEKVFLECVQDMDHENMFWYRQDPGLGLRLIYFSYDVKMKEKGDIPEGYSVSREKKERFSLILESASTNQTSMYLCATSGIGTVEAFFGQGTRLTVV.

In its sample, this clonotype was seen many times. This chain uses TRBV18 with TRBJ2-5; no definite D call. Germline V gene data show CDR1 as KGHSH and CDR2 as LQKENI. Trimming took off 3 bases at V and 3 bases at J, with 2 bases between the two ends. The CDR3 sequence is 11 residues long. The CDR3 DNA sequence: TGTGCCAGCTCACCGGAAGAGACCCAGTACTTC. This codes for CASSPEETQYF.

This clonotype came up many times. CDR3 region: CASSPTLTGVEVGYTF. The DNA of the CDR3 is TGTGCCAGCTCACCCACGCTGACAGGCGTTGAGGTTGGCTACACCTTC. The chain combines TRBV18 with TRBJ1-2, with a weak D call TRBD1 (6 bases). Trimming shortened V by 3 bases and J by 7 bases, and 21 bases separated the two germline ends. Germline V gives CDR1 KGHSH, CDR2 LQKENI. The CDR3 extends over 16 amino acids.

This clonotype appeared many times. CDR3 sequence reads: CSASPTSGSPLHF. The DNA for the CDR3 is TGCAGTGCTAGCCCTACCTCCGGGTCACCCCTCCACTTT. V usage is TRBV20-1 and J usage is TRBJ1-6; D is unclear. Per germline, CDR1 DFQATT and CDR2 SNEGSKA (reference sequence). This CDR3 region has 13 residues. V was shortened by 3 bases and J by 10 bases, with 13 bases between the two germline ends.

CDR3 nucleotides: TGTGCCAGCAGCCATATAGCGAGGGACTCATATAACTATGGCTACACCTTC. It specifies CASSHIARDSYNYGYTF. The chain joins TRBV3-1 to TRBJ1-2; D might be TRBD1 (5 bases). V gave up 3 bases and J gave up 1 base, with 18 bases separating them. Germline V CDR1 and CDR2: LGHDT, YNNKEL (reference sequence). The CDR3 spans 17 residues.

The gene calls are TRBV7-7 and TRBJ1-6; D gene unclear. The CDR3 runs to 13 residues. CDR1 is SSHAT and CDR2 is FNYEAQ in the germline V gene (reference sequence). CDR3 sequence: CATAETYNSPLHF. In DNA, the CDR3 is TGTGCTACCGCGGAGACTTATAATTCACCCCTCCACTTT. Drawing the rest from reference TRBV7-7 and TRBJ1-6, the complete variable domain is GAGVSQSPRYKVTKRGQDVTLRCDPISSHATLYWYQQALGQGPEFLTYFNYEAQPDKSGLPSDRFSAERPEGSISTLTIQRTEQRDSAMYRCATAETYNSPLHFGNGTRLTVT.

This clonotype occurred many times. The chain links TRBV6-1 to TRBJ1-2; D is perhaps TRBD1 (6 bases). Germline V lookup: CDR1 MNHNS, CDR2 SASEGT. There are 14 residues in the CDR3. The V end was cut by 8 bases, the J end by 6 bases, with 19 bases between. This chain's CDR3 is CASLGTLRRDGYTF. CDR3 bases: TGTGCCAGCCTGGGGACACTCCGAAGGGATGGCTACACCTTC.